A single sample gave rise to the 16 T cell receptor beta chains below, sequenced in a study of T cell repertoires and Cas9 in healthy adults. The method was immunoSEQ multiplex PCR; TCRdb's version includes in-frame clones alone and lacks a portion of them. This sample has 20,000 to 25,000 clones, with about 88% found just once. The sequenced sample consisted of CD4+ effector T cells (CD127+, CD25-, CD137-, CD154-) from PBMCs; culture status not recorded. The receptor source for this set is a human donor in good health.

CDR3 sequence: CASSPAARAQYF. CDR3 nucleotide sequence: TGTGCCAGCAGCCCTGCCGCAAGAGCGCAGTATTTT. The rearrangement links TRBV7-8 to TRBJ2-3; the D is unclear. The V and J ends lost 5 bases and 10 bases respectively, with 13 bases between them. The germline CDR1 and CDR2 sequences are SGHVS and FQNEAQ. This CDR3 has 12 residues.

The J gene is TRBJ1-1, the V gene TRBV7-2, with TRBD1 matching 8 bases. The V segment lost 1 base and the J segment 0 bases; nucleotides outside the gene matches: 4. Germline CDR1 reads SGHTA; CDR2 reads FQGNSA. This CDR3 has 16 residues. The CDR3 sequence is CASSLGRQGMNTEAFF. The CDR3 coding sequence is TGTGCCAGCAGCTTAGGCAGACAGGGGATGAACACTGAAGCTTTCTTT. The full variable domain, completed using reference TRBV7-2 and TRBJ1-1, is GAGVSQSPSNKVTEKGKDVELRCDPISGHTALYWYRQSLGQGLEFLIYFQGNSAPDKSGLPSDRFSAERTGGSVSTLTIQRTQQEDSAVYLCASSLGRQGMNTEAFFGQGTRLTVV.

As regards this clone: Other DNA sequences of this sample code for an identical CDR3. The gene calls are TRBV6-1 and TRBJ1-5, with D maybe TRBD1 (5 bases). Trimming left V 8 bases short and J 7 bases short, with 18 bases between. Germline loops: CDR1 MNHNS, CDR2 SASEGT. The CDR3 has 14 residues. The CDR3 region is CASCWGRINQPQHF. The CDR3 DNA reads TGTGCCAGCTGCTGGGGCAGGATTAACCAGCCCCAGCATTTT.

The genes are TRBV19 and TRBJ2-1; D possibly corresponds to TRBD1 (7 bases). In germline, CDR1 is LNHDA, CDR2 SQIVND (reference sequence). Trimming removed 3 bases at V and 7 bases at J, with 13 bases between. The CDR3 totals 14 residues. The CDR3: CASSIGRGRNEQFF. The DNA of the CDR3 is TGTGCCAGTAGTATCGGCAGGGGGAGGAATGAGCAGTTCTTC.

This chain uses TRBV7-9 with TRBJ2-5; 9 bases map to TRBD1. Germline V gene sequence: CDR1 SEHNR, CDR2 FQNEAQ (reference sequence). V shed 2 bases, J shed 4 bases, and the junction held 5 bases outside the gene matches. The CDR3 is 15 residues long. CDR3 amino acids: CASSLLQGAGETQYF. Written as DNA, the CDR3 is TGTGCCAGCAGCTTACTACAGGGGGCCGGAGAGACCCAGTACTTC. Together with reference TRBV7-9 and TRBJ2-5, the CDR3 gives the full variable domain: DTGVSQNPRHKITKRGQNVTFRCDPISEHNRLYWYRQTLGQGPEFLTYFQNEAQLEKSRLLSDRFSAERPKGSFSTLEIQRTEQGDSAMYLCASSLLQGAGETQYFGPGTRLLVL.

This chain connects TRBV27 to TRBJ2-1; D might be TRBD2 (5 bases). CDR3 length: 14 amino acids. Germline V lookup: CDR1 MNHEY, CDR2 SMNVEV (reference sequence). V dropped 6 bases and J dropped 7 bases, with 16 bases sitting between them. This chain's CDR3 is CASRSVTGGNEQFF. The CDR3 DNA is TGTGCCAGCAGATCCGTTACTGGCGGGAATGAGCAGTTCTTC.

The gene calls are TRBV5-1 and TRBJ1-5; tentatively, D is TRBD1 (5 bases). CDR3 length: 16 residues. Trimming removed 1 base at V and 0 bases at J, with 11 bases between. Looked up from germline, CDR1 is SGHRS and CDR2 is YFSETQ. CDR3 loop: CASSLNGQYSNQPQHF. The CDR3 nucleotides are TGCGCCAGCAGCTTGAATGGACAATATAGCAATCAGCCCCAGCATTTT.

The chain joins TRBV5-1 to TRBJ1-5; unclear D gene. This CDR3 contains 15 residues. V lost 0 bases, J lost 1 base, and 8 bases lay in between. Germline-derived CDR1 and CDR2 are SGHRS and YFSETQ. The CDR3 DNA sequence: TGCGCCAGCAGCTTGGAAGGGCGGAGCAATCAGCCCCAGCATTTT. Translated: CASSLEGRSNQPQHF.

The genes are TRBV5-8 and TRBJ2-2; D possibly corresponds to TRBD1 (5 bases). Trimming took off 0 bases at V and 4 bases at J, with 7 bases between the two ends. Germline V lookup: CDR1 SGHTS, CDR2 YDEGEE. The length of the CDR3 is 14 residues. CDR3: CASSLGQRTGELFF. The CDR3 DNA sequence: TGTGCCAGCAGCTTGGGACAGCGCACCGGGGAGCTGTTTTTT.

The V gene is TRBV7-8, the J gene TRBJ2-4, with D tentatively TRBD1 or TRBD2 (5 bases each). Germline V lookup: CDR1 SGHVS, CDR2 FQNEAQ. The V and J ends lost 5 bases and 5 bases respectively, with 19 bases between them. The CDR3 spans 16 residues. The CDR3 DNA follows: TGTGCCAGCAGCGCCGGTTGGGACCCTGTGGAAAACATTCAGTACTTC. Translated, it gives CASSAGWDPVENIQYF.

This sequence joins TRBV28 and TRBJ1-1; D perhaps matches TRBD1 (5 bases). Germline assignment: CDR1 MDHEN and CDR2 SYDVKM. V was cut by 6 bases and J by 0 bases, with 17 bases left in between. CDR3 size: 16 residues. CDR3 sequence: CASSHIPGRMNTEAFF. In nucleotides, the CDR3 is TGTGCCAGCAGCCATATCCCGGGACGGATGAACACTGAAGCTTTCTTT. The full variable domain, completed using reference TRBV28 and TRBJ1-1, is DVKVTQSSRYLVKRTGEKVFLECVQDMDHENMFWYRQDPGLGLRLIYFSYDVKMKEKGDIPEGYSVSREKKERFSLILESASTNQTSMYLCASSHIPGRMNTEAFFGQGTRLTVV.

The rearrangement links TRBV28 to TRBJ1-5; D unclear. The CDR3 is 12 residues long. Germline lookup yields CDR1 MDHEN and CDR2 SYDVKM. V lost 8 bases to trimming and J lost 13 bases, with 18 bases between them. The chain's CDR3 is CASGSLLAIQHF. The CDR3 region has the DNA TGTGCCAGCGGAAGTTTACTAGCCATTCAGCATTTT.

The rearrangement joins TRBV5-3 to TRBJ1-2; D not resolved. TRBV5-3 falls under the ORF class, with uncertain function. Trimming took 5 bases from V and 5 from J, leaving 19 bases between them. The CDR3 extends over 15 amino acids. The CDR3 nucleotides are TGTGCCAGAAGTCCGCCAAGTGTGCGATTATATGGCTACACCTTC. Residues: CARSPPSVRLYGYTF.

The chain is built from TRBV5-1 and TRBJ2-5, with D maybe TRBD2 (6 bases). The CDR3 is made up of 14 amino acids. Germline V gene sequence: CDR1 SGHRS, CDR2 YFSETQ. Deletions cut 4 bases from V and 2 bases from J, with 12 bases between. The CDR3 DNA is TGCGCCAGCAGCCCCCTACGGGGGCAAGAGACCCAGTACTTC. Translating gives CASSPLRGQETQYF.

V gene TRBV6-1 combines with J gene TRBJ2-5; no firm D call. The DNA end is more similar to TRBJ2-7, so the J call may be wrong. Germline CDR1 MNHNS, CDR2 SASEGT. This CDR3 has 14 amino acids. CDR3 loop: CASSENTAAYEQYF. The CDR3 nucleotides read TGTGCCAGCAGTGAAAATACGGCCGCCTACGAGCAGTACTTC.

This clone was seen a handful of times. The rearrangement joins TRBV7-2 to TRBJ1-6; maybe TRBD1 (6 bases). V lost 5 bases and J 6 bases, leaving 11 bases between the germline ends. The germline gives CDR1 SGHTA, CDR2 FQGNSA. CDR3 size: 14 residues. The CDR3 DNA sequence: TGTGCCAGCAGCATCAGGGGACCTAATTCACCCCTCCACTTT. Protein product: CASSIRGPNSPLHF.